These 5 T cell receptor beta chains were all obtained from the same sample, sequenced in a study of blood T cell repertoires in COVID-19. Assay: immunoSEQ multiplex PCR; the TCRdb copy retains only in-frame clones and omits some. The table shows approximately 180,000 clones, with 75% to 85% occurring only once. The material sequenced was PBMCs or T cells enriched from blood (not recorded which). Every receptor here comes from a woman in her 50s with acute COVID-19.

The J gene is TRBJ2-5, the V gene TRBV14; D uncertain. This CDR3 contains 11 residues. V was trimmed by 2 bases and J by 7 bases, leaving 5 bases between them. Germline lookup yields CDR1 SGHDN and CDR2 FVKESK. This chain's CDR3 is CASSQRGTQYF. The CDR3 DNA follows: TGTGCCAGCAGCCAAAGAGGGACCCAGTACTTC. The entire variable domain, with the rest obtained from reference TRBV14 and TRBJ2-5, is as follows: EAGVTQFPSHSVIEKGQTVTLRCDPISGHDNLYWYRRVMGKEIKFLLHFVKESKQDESGMPNNRFLAERTGGTYSTLKVQPAELEDSGVYFCASSQRGTQYFGPGTRLLVL.

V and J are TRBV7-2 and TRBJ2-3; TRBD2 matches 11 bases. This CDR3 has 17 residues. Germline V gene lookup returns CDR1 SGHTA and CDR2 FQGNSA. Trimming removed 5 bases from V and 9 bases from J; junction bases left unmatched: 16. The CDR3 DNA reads TGTGCCAGCAGCCCAAGGGGCTTAGCGGGGGGGGTCATGACGCAGTATTTT. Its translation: CASSPRGLAGGVMTQYF. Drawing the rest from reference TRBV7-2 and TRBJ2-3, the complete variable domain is GAGVSQSPSNKVTEKGKDVELRCDPISGHTALYWYRQSLGQGLEFLIYFQGNSAPDKSGLPSDRFSAERTGGSVSTLTIQRTQQEDSAVYLCASSPRGLAGGVMTQYFGPGTRLTVL.

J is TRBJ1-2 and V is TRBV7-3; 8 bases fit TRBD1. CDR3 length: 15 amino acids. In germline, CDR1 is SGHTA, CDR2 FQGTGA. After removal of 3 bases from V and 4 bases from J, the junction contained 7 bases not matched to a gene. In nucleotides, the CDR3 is TGTGCCAGCAGCTTGACAGGGGCCGGGGCCTATGGCTACACCTTC. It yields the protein CASSLTGAGAYGYTF. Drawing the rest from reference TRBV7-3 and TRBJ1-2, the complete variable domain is GAGVSQTPSNKVTEKGKYVELRCDPISGHTALYWYRQSLGQGPEFLIYFQGTGAADDSGLPNDRFFAVRPEGSVSTLKIQRTERGDSAVYLCASSLTGAGAYGYTFGSGTRLTVV.

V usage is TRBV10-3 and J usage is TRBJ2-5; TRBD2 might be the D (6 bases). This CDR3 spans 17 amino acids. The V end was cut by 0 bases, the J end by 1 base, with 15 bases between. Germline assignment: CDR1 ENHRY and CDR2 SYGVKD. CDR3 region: CAISESSASAFQETQYF. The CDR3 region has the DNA TGTGCCATCAGTGAGTCCTCGGCTAGCGCCTTCCAAGAGACCCAGTACTTC.

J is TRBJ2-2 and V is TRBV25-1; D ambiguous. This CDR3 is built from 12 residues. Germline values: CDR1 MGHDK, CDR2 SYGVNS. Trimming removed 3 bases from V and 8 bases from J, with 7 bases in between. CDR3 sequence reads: CASSDPQGELFF. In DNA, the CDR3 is TGTGCCAGCAGTGACCCCCAGGGGGAGCTGTTTTTT.